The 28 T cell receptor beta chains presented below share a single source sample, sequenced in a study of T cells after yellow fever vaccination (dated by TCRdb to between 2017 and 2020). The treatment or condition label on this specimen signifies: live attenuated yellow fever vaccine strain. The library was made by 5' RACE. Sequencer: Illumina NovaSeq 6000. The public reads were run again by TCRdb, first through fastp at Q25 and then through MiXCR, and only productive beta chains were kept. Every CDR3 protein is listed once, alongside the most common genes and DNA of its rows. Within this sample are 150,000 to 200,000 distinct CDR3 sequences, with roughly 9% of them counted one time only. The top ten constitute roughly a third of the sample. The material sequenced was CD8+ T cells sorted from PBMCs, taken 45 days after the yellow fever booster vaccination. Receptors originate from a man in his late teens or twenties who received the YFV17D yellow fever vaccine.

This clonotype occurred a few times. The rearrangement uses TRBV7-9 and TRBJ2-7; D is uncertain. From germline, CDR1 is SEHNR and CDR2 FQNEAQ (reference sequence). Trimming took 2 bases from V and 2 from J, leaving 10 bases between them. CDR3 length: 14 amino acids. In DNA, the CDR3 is TGTGCCAGCAGCTTATCGCTTATTCCCTACGAGCAGTACGTC. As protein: CASSLSLIPYEQYV.

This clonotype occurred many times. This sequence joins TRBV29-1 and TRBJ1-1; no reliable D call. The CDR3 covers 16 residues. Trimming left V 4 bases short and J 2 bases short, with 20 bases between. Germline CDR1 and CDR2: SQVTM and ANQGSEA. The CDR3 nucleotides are TGCAGCGTTGGAGGATTAAGTGAGGGCTACAACACTGAAGCTTTCTTT. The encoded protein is CSVGGLSEGYNTEAFF.

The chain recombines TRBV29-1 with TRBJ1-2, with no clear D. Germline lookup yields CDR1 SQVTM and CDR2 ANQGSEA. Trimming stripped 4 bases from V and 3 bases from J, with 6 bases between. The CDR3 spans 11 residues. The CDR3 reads CSVGEDYGYTF. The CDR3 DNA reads TGCAGCGTTGGGGAGGACTATGGCTACACCTTC. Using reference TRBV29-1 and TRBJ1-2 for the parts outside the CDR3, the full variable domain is SAVISQKPSRDICQRGTSLTIQCQVDSQVTMMFWYRQQPGQSLTLIATANQGSEATYESGFVIDKFPISRPNLTFSTLTVSNMSPEDSSIYLCSVGEDYGYTFGSGTRLTVV.

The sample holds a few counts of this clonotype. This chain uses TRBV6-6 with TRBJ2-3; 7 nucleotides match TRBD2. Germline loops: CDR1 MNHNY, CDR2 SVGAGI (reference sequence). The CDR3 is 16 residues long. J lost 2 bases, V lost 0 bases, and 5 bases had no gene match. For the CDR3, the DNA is TGTGCCAGCAGTTACTCGGAGCGGGGTTACACAGATACGCAGTATTTT. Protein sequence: CASSYSERGYTDTQYF.

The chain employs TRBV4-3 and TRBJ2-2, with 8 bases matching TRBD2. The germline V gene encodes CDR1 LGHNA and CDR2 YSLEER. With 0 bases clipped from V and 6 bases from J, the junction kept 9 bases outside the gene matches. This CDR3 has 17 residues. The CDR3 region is CASSQDGTGGLAGELFF. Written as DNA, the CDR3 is TGCGCCAGCAGCCAAGACGGGACGGGGGGGCTCGCCGGGGAGCTGTTTTTT.

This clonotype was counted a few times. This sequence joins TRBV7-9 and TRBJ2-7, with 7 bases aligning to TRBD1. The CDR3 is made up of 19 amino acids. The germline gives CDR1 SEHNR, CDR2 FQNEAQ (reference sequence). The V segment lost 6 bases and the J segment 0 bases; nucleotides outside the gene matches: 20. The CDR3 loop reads CASRHTASGGRSNSYEQYF. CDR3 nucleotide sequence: TGTGCCAGCAGACACACCGCGTCAGGGGGTCGTTCGAACTCCTACGAGCAGTACTTC.

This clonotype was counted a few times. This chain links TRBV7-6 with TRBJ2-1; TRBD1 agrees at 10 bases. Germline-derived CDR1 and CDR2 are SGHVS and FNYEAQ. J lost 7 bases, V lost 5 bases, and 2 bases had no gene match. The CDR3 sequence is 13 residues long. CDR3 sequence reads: CASSPDRGNEQFF. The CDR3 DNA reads TGTGCCAGCAGCCCGGACAGGGGGAATGAGCAGTTCTTC.

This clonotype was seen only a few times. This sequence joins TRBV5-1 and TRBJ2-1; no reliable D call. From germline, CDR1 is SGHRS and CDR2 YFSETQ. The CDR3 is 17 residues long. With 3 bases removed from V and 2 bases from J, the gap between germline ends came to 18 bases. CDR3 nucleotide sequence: TGCGCCAGCAGCTCGAAGCCCACGGAACCGACCTACAATGAGCAGTTCTTC. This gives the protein CASSSKPTEPTYNEQFF.

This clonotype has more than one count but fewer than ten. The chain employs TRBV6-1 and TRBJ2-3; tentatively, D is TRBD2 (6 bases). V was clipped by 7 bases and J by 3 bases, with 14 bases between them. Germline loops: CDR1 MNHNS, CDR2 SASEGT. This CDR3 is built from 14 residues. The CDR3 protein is CASNMGRGTDTQYF. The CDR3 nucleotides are TGTGCCAGCAATATGGGACGGGGGACAGATACGCAGTATTTT.

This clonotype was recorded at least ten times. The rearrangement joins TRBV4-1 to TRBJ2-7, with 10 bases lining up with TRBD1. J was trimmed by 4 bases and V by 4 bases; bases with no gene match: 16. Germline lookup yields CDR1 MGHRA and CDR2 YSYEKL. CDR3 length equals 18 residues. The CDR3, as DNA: TGCGCCAGCAGCCTATCCGGGACAGGGGAATTCCGGAGATACGAGCAGTACTTC. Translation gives CASSLSGTGEFRRYEQYF.

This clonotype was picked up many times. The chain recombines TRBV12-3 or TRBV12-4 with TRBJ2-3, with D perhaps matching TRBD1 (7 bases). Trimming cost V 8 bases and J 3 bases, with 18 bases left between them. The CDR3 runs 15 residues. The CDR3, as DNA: TGTGCCAGCTCCCCGGGGCAGGGGGGTACAGATACGCAGTATTTT. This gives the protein CASSPGQGGTDTQYF.

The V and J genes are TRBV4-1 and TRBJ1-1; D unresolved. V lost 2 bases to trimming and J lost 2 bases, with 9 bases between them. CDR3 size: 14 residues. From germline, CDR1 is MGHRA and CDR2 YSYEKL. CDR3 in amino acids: CASSQPLGNTEAFF. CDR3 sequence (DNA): TGCGCCAGCAGCCAACCCTTGGGAAACACTGAAGCTTTCTTT.

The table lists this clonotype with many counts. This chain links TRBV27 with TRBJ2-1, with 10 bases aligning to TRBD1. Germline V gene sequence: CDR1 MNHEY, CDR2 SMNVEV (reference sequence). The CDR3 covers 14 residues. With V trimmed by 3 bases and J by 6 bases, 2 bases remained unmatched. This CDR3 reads CASSFGTGVNEQFF. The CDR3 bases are TGTGCCAGCAGTTTCGGGACAGGGGTCAATGAGCAGTTCTTC.

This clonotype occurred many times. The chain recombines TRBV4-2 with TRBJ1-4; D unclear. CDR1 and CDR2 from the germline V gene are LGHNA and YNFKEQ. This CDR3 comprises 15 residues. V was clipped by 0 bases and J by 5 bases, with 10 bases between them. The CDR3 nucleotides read TGTGCCAGCAGCCAAGAGCTGGGTACGAATGAAAAACTGTTTTTT. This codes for CASSQELGTNEKLFF.

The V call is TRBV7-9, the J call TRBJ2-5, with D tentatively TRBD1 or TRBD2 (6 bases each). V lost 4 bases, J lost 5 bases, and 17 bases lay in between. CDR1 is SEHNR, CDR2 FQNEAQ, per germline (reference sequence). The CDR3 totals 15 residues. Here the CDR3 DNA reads TGTGCCAGCAGCTCCCGGACAGCGGGTTGGGAGACCCAGTACTTC. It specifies CASSSRTAGWETQYF.

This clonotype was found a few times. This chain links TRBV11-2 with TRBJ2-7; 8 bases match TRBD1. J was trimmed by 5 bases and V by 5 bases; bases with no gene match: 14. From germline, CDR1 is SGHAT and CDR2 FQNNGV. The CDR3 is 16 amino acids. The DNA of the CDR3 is TGTGCCAGCAGCACATGGACAGGGCCTTGGTTGGACGAGCAGTACTTC. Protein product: CASSTWTGPWLDEQYF. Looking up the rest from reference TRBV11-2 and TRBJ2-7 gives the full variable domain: EAGVAQSPRYKIIEKRQSVAFWCNPISGHATLYWYQQILGQGPKLLIQFQNNGVVDDSQLPKDRFSAERLKGVDSTLKIQPAKLEDSAVYLCASSTWTGPWLDEQYFGPGTRLTVT.

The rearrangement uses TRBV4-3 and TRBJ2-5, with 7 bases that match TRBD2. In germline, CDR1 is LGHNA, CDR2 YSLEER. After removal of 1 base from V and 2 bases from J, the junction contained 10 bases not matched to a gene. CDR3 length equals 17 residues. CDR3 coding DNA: TGCGCCAGCAGCCAAGCGGCGTCGGCGCGGGGGCAAGAGACCCAGTACTTC. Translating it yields CASSQAASARGQETQYF.

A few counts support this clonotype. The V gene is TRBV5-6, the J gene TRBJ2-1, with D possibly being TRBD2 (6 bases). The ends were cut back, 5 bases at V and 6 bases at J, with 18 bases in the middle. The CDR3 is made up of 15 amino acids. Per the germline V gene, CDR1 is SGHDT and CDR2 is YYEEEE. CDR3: CASSERRMRGNEQFF. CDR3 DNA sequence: TGTGCCAGCAGTGAAAGACGGATGCGGGGCAATGAGCAGTTCTTC.

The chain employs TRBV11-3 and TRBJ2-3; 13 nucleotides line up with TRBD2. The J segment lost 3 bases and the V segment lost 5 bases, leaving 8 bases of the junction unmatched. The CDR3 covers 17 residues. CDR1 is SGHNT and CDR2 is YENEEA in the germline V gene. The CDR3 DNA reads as TGTGCCAGCAGCCCTAGGACTAGCGGGGGACCTACAGATACGCAGTATTTT. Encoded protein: CASSPRTSGGPTDTQYF.

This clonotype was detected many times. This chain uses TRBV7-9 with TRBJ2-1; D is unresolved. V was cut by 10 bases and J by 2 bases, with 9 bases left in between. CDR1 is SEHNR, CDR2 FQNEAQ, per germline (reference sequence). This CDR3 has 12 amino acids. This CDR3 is CATGRAYNEQFF. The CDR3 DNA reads TGTGCCACCGGACGGGCCTACAATGAGCAGTTCTTC.

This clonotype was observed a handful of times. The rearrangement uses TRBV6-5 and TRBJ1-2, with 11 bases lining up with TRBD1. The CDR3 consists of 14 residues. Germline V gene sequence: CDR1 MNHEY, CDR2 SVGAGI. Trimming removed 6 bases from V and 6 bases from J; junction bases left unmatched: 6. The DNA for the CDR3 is TGTGCCAGCAGGTGGACAGGGGGCATGAATGGCTACACCTTC. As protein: CASRWTGGMNGYTF.

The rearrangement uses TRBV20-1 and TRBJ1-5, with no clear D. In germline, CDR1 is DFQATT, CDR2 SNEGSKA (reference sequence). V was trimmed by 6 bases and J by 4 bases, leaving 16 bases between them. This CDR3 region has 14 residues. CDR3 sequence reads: CSAHPGILNQPQHF. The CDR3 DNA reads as TGCAGTGCCCATCCGGGGATACTAAATCAGCCCCAGCATTTT.

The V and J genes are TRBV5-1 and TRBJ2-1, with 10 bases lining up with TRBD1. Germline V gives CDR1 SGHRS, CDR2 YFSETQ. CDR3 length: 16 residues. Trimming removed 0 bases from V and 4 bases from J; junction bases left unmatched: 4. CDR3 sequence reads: CASSLVGTGEYNEQFF. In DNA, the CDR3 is TGCGCCAGCAGCTTGGTTGGGACAGGGGAGTACAATGAGCAGTTCTTC.

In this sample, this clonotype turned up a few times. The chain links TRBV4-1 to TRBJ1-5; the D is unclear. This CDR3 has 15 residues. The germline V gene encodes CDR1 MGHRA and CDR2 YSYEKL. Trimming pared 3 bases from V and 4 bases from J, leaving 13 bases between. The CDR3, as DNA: TGCGCCAGCAGCCATAACCGGGCCCCGAATCAGCCCCAGCATTTT. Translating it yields CASSHNRAPNQPQHF.

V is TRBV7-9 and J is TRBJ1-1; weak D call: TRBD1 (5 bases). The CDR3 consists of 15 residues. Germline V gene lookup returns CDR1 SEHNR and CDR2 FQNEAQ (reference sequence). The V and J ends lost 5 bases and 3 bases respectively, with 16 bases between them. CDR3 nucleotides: TGTGCCAGCAGCACCACGTATCTGGGGGACACTGAAGCTTTCTTT. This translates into CASSTTYLGDTEAFF.

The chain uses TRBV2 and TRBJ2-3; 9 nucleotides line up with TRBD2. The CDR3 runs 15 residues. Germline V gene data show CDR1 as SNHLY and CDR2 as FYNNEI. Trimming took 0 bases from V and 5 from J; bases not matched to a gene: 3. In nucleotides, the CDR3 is TGTGCCAGCAGTGAAGCAGCGGGGGGCCAAGATACGCAGTATTTT. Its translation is CASSEAAGGQDTQYF.

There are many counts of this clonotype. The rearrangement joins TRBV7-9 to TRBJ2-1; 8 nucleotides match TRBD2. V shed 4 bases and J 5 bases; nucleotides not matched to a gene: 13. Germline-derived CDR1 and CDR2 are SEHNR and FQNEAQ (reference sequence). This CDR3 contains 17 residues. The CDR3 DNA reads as TGTGCCAGCAGCTCCCCGATGGGTAGCGGGGAGGACAATGAGCAGTTCTTC. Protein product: CASSSPMGSGEDNEQFF. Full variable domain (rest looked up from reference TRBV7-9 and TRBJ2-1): DTGVSQNPRHKITKRGQNVTFRCDPISEHNRLYWYRQTLGQGPEFLTYFQNEAQLEKSRLLSDRFSAERPKGSFSTLEIQRTEQGDSAMYLCASSSPMGSGEDNEQFFGPGTRLTVL.

The CDR3 bases are TGTGCCAGTAGCGGACTGTTATCAGATACGCAGTATTTT. Translated, it gives CASSGLLSDTQYF. This chain links TRBV19 with TRBJ2-3; D might be TRBD2 (5 bases). This CDR3 is built from 13 residues. From germline, CDR1 is LNHDA and CDR2 SQIVND (reference sequence). The V and J ends lost 6 bases and 4 bases respectively, with 11 bases between them.